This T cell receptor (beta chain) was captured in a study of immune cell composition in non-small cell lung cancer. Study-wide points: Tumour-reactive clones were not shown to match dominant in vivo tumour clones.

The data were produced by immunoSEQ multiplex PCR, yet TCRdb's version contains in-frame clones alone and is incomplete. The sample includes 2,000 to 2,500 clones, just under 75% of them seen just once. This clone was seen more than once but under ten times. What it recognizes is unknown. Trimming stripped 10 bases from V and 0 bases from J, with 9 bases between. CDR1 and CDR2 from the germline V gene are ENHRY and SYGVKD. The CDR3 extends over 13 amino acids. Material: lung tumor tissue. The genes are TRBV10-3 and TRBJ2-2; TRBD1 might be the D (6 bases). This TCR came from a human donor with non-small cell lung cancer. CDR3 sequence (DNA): TGTGCCACTGGACAGTCGAACACCGGGGAGCTGTTTTTT. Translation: CATGQSNTGELFF.